The following is a TCR beta chain sequence with its context. In its sample, this clone was seen many times. This receptor's antigen is unknown. There are no base qualities to consult, and no much larger clone falls within one base. The library was prepared using PCR. The run used an Illumina HiSeq 4000. The TCR beta-chain CDR3 region of each patient was profiled by high-throughput sequencing. The original pipeline was this. A classifier to discriminate distant-metastatic papillary thyroid cancer patients was built from CDR3 differences across clinicopathological groups. To measure repertoire diversity the researchers used the Shannon index, while the Morisita-Horn index served to gauge how similar the tumor and blood repertoires were. The raw public reads went through TCRdb reprocessing: fastp at Q25, MiXCR clone calling, in-frame beta chains kept. The V and J calls shown here were made by TCRdb, not taken from the authors' results. For this sample there are almost 70,000 clones; 14% appear just once. In total, the top ten clones hold about 6% of the sample.

The data were obtained in a study of metastatic and nonmetastatic thyroid tumors (dated by TCRdb to the early 2020s). Turning to the overall study: For patients with malignant and with benign thyroid disease, the researchers compared repertoires between peripheral blood samples and tumor or nodule tissue samples. What the work shows at the level of the full study, not this receptor alone: In both blood and tumor samples, TCR beta diversity was reported to be significantly higher in malignant tumors than in benign nodules.

Reading the germline V gene (reference sequence) gives CDR1 PRHDT and CDR2 FYEKMQ. Taken from cysteine to phenylalanine, the CDR3 has 13 residues. Only the CDR3 portion is preserved as DNA: 39 bases, with reading frame beginning at the first base. V sheds 0 bases and J sheds 8 bases, leaving 10 bases between their ends. No patient had received any treatment before thyroid surgery. Patient clinical samples collected from about 2012 to 2019 were retrospectively analysed using T-cell receptor beta sequencing. The sample comprised blood. The source is a male donor with papillary thyroid cancer or a benign thyroid nodule (not recorded which). Some clones in this sample may be carry-over from other donors' samples. The sequence joins TRBV13 to TRBJ1-1; the D gene identity is not certain. The DNA sequence is given as TGTGCCAGCAGCTTAGGGTCCTCGGCGGAAGCTTTCTTT. Translation gives CASSLGSSAEAFF.